This T cell receptor (beta chain) was documented in a study of T cells after yellow fever vaccination. Study overall: Fractions low in cell number were prepared with SMART-Seq v4 Ultra Low Input.

This clonotype was counted many times. Trimming took off 8 bases at V and 0 bases at J, with 17 bases between the two ends. Germline V gene lookup returns CDR1 MNHEY and CDR2 SVGAGI. The CDR3 totals 16 residues. Making TCR cDNA involved 5'RACE template switching, which added UMIs and a universal primer site. TCRdb recomputed calls from the 5' RACE reads with MiXCR, one row per CDR3 protein. The data contain 250,000 to 400,000 distinct CDR3 sequences, about 4% of them singletons. This sequence originates from a man aged 18-30 years who received the YFV17D yellow fever vaccine. The chain has TRBV6-5 and TRBJ2-1, with D possibly being TRBD2 (5 bases). The material was PBMCs, obtained 5 days after the yellow fever booster vaccination. This chain's CDR3 is CASGHRSGSSYNEQFF. In DNA form, the CDR3 reads TGTGCCAGCGGCCATAGGTCTGGGAGCTCCTACAATGAGCAGTTCTTC.